This entry concerns a single T cell receptor (beta chain). These data belong to a study of CXCR3-negative and CXCR3-positive naive CD8 T cells. This CDR3 is built from 11 residues. The V gene's germline CDR1 is SGDLS and CDR2 YYNGEE. UMI-labeled 5' RACE TRB cDNA libraries were prepared from the cells. TCRdb reprocessed the 5' RACE reads; each CDR3 protein has one entry and no DNA is given. The sample totals some 50,000 distinct CDR3 sequences. Sequencing input: naive CXCR3- CD8+ T cells from blood. Subset of the sample: CD45RO-CCR7+CD27+CD95- naive CD8+ T cells lacking CXCR3 (TNR3-). The chain employs TRBV9 and TRBJ1-2. The origin of this receptor is a human donor in good health. Some clones in this sample may be carry-over from other donors' samples. This CDR3 is CASSGMYGYTF.